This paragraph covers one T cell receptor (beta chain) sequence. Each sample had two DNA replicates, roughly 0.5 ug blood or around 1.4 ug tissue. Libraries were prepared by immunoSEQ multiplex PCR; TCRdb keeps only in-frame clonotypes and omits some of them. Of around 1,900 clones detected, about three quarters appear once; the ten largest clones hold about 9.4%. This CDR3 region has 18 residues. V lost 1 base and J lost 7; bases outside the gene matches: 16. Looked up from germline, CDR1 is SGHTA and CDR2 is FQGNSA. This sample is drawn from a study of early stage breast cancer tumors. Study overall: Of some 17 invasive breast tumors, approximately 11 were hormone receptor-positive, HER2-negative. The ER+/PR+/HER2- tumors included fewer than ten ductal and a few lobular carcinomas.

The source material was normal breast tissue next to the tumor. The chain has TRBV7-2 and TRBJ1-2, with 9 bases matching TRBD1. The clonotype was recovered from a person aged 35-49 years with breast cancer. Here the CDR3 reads CASSLDRGQGLTGSGYTF. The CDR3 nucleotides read TGTGCCAGCAGCTTAGACCGGGGACAGGGTTTGACGGGTAGTGGCTACACCTTC.